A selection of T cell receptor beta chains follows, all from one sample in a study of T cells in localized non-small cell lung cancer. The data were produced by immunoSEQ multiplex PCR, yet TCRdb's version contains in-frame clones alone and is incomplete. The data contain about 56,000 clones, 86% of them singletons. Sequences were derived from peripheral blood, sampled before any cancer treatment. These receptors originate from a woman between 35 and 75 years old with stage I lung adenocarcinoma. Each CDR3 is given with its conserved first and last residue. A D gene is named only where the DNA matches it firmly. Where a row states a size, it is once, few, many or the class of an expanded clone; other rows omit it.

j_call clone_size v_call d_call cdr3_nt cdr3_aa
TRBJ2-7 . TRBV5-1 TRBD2 TGCGCCAGCAGCTCGGCAACAGCGGGGGGATTCTCCTACGAGCAGTACTTC CASSSATAGGFSYEQYF
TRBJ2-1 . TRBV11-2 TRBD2 TGTGCCAGCAGCTTGAGGACTAGCGGGGCCCGGGGGCAGTTCTTC CASSLRTSGARGQFF
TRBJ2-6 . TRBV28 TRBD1 TGTGCCAGCAGTTTATTGGGACAGAGCTCTGGGGCCAACGTCCTGACTTTC CASSLLGQSSGANVLTF
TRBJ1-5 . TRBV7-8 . TGTGCCAGCAGCTGGACCGGAGGTGGGCAGCCCCAGCATTTT CASSWTGGGQPQHF
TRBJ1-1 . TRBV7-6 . TGTGCCAGCAGCTTAGGCGGTATGAACACTGAAGCTTTCTTT CASSLGGMNTEAFF
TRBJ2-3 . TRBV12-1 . TGTGCCAGCAGCTTTGTCAGGCGGGGGGTCTGTAAAGCAGATACGCAGTATTTT CASSFVRRGVCKADTQYF
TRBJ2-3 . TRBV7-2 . TGTGCCAGCAGCTCCCAAGAGCTGGGTACGCAGTATTTT CASSSQELGTQYF
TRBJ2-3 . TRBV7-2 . TGTGCCAGCAGCCAAGTAGGGGGAGTGGCGCAGTATTTT CASSQVGGVAQYF
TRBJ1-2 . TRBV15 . TGTGCCACCAGCATCCGAGGACACCTTAAAGGAGGCTACACCTTC CATSIRGHLKGGYTF
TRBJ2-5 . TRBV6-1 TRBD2 TGTGCCAGCAGCCGGGGACTAGTACAAGAGACCCAGTACTTC CASSRGLVQETQYF
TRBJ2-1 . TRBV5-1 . TGCGCCAGCAGCTTGGGAGATTCCTACAATGAGCAGTTCTTC CASSLGDSYNEQFF
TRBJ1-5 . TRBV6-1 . TGTGCCAGTCGGACATCCCTAAGCTTAAATCAGCCCCAGCATTTT CASRTSLSLNQPQHF
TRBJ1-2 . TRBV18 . TGTGCCAGCTCACCACTTACTGAATATGGCTACACCTTC CASSPLTEYGYTF
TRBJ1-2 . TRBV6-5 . TGTGCCAGCAGGCGACCCCGGGACGAATATGGCTACACCTTC CASRRPRDEYGYTF
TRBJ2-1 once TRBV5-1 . TGCGCCAGCAGCTTGGAAATCAGCAATGAGCAGTTCTTC CASSLEISNEQFF
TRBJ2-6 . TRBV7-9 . TGTGCCAGCAGCTCCTACACAGGGATCCCTGGGGCCAACGTCCTGACTTTC CASSSYTGIPGANVLTF
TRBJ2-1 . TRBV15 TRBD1 TGTGCCACCAGCATCCAGGGGGTGGTGAATGAGCAGTTCTTC CATSIQGVVNEQFF
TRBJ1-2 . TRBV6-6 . TGTGCCAGCAGTTACTCCGAGGCCAACTATGGCTACACCTTC CASSYSEANYGYTF
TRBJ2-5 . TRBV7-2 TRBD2 TGTGCCAGCAGCTCCGGACTAGCGGGGGGAAAGGAGACCCAGTACTTC CASSSGLAGGKETQYF
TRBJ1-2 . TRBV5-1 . TGCGCCAGCAGCTTCGGGACTAACTATGGCTACACCTTC CASSFGTNYGYTF
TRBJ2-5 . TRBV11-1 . TGTGCCAGCAGCCGCAGGGGGGGTGAGACCCAGTACTTC CASSRRGGETQYF
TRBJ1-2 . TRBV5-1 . TGCGCCAGCAGCTTGGAAGGGACGGCCTATGGCTACACCTTC CASSLEGTAYGYTF
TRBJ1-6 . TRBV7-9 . TGTGCCAGCAGCTTAGCGGACAGAGATAATTCACCCCTCCACTTT CASSLADRDNSPLHF
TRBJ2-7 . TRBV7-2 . TGTGCCAGCAGCTTAGTCCCTTACGAGCAGTACTTC CASSLVPYEQYF
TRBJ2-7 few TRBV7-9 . TGTGCCAGCAGCTTTAACCGGGGGCCAACCTACGAGCAGTACTTC CASSFNRGPTYEQYF
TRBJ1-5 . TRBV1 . TGCTTCAGCCGATCAGACAGACTTGTTTATAGCAATCAGCCCCAGCATTTT CFSRSDRLVYSNQPQHF
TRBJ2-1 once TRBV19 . TGTGCCAGTAGTCCTTCCCCAGCCTACAATGAGCAGTTCTTC CASSPSPAYNEQFF
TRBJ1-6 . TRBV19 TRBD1 TGTGCCAGCAGACCCTACCTGACAGGGCTAGAATCACCCCTCCACTTT CASRPYLTGLESPLHF
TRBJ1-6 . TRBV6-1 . TGTGCCAGCAGTGAGTACAGTCCTAATTCACCCCTCCACTTT CASSEYSPNSPLHF
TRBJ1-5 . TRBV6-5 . TGTGCCAGCAGTTTGAGCAGGGGTACGGATCAGCCCCAGCATTTT CASSLSRGTDQPQHF
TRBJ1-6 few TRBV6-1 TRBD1 TGTGCCAGCAGTGATCGACAGGGGAATTCACCCCTCCACTTT CASSDRQGNSPLHF
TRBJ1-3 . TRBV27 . TGTGCCAGCAGTGTCCGGGGAGCTGGAAACACCATATATTTT CASSVRGAGNTIYF
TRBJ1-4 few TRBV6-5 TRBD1 TGTGCCAGCAAGGGGACAGGAACTAATGAAAAACTGTTTTTT CASKGTGTNEKLFF
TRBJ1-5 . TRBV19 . TGTGCCAGTAGTATCCCGGGATTGGGCAATCAGCCCCAGCATTTT CASSIPGLGNQPQHF
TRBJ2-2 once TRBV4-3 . TGCGCCAGCAGCCAACATGAGATTACCGGGGAGCTGTTTTTT CASSQHEITGELFF
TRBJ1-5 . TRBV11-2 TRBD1 TGTGCCAGCAGCCCGGACAGGGGGGTCAATCAGCCCCAGCATTTT CASSPDRGVNQPQHF
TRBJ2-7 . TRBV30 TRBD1 TGTGCCTGGGAACCGGGACAGAGAGAGCAGTACTTC CAWEPGQREQYF
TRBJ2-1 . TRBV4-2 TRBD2 TGTGCCAGCAACGGACTAGCGGGGGGCGCATCTGGGAATGAGCAGTTCTTC CASNGLAGGASGNEQFF
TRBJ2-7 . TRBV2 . TGTGCCAGCAGTGAAGCTGGCGGGGCAGTCCCCACTAGCTCCTACGAGCAGTACTTC CASSEAGGAVPTSSYEQYF
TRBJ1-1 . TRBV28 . TGTGCCAGCAGTTTGGGGGGAACGAACACTGAAGCTTTCTTT CASSLGGTNTEAFF
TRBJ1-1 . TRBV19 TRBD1 TGTGCCAGTAGTATAGGCAGGGGGCTATTGAACACTGAAGCTTTCTTT CASSIGRGLLNTEAFF
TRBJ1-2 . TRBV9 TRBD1 TGTGCCAGCAGCGTAGGGACAGGCTATGGCTACACCTTC CASSVGTGYGYTF
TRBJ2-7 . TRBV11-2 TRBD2 TGTGCCAGCAGCTCTGGACTAGCGGGGGTGAAATACGAGCAGTACTTC CASSSGLAGVKYEQYF
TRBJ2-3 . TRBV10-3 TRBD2 TGTGCCATCACTGATAGCGGGGGGCCCACAGATACGCAGTATTTT CAITDSGGPTDTQYF
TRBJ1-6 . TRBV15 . TGTGCCACCAGCAGAGAAAGTCGTTCCAATTCACCCCTCCACTTT CATSRESRSNSPLHF
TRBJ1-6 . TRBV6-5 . TGTGCCAGCAGTTTCGGGGGTTCACCCCTCCACTTT CASSFGGSPLHF
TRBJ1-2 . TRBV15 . TGTGCCACCAGCAGTTATTACAGGGAGCCCTCCTTCTATGGCTACACCTTC CATSSYYREPSFYGYTF
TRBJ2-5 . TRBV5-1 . TGCGCCAGCAGCTCTCAAGAGACCCAGTACTTC CASSSQETQYF